Presented here are 3 T cell receptor beta chains from one specimen sequenced in a study of a mutant IDH1 vaccine in newly diagnosed glioma. This sample's time point: week 11, during vaccination. Mutant IDH1 20-mer peptide, at 300 ug, made up each vaccine dose, with topical imiquimod. Their target antigens are unknown. The method was immunoSEQ multiplex PCR; TCRdb's version includes in-frame clones alone and lacks a portion of them. The profile covers 45,000 to 60,000 clones, with around 90% appearing a single time and under 2.5% taken by the ten largest. This specimen was PBMCs, taken from a glioma patient whose treatment included an IDH1 peptide vaccine. The origin of the receptors is a man in his fifties or sixties with glioma.

The V and J genes are TRBV18 and TRBJ1-1, with 7 positions matching TRBD1. In germline, CDR1 is KGHSH, CDR2 LQKENI. The CDR3 runs 13 residues. The V gene end was trimmed by 3 bases and the J gene end by 4 bases; junction bases not matched to a gene: 2. This CDR3 is CASSPTGVTEAFF. In DNA, the CDR3 is TGTGCCAGCTCACCTACAGGGGTCACTGAAGCTTTCTTT. Combining the CDR3 with reference TRBV18 and TRBJ1-1 gives the whole variable domain NAGVMQNPRHLVRRRGQEARLRCSPMKGHSHVYWYRQLPEEGLKFMVYLQKENIIDESGMPKERFSAEFPKEGPSILRIQQVVRGDSAAYFCASSPTGVTEAFFGQGTRLTVV.

The chain recombines TRBV5-1 with TRBJ2-3; D may be TRBD1 (6 bases). The CDR3 sequence is 15 residues long. CDR1 is SGHRS and CDR2 is YFSETQ in the germline V gene. Trimming stripped 4 bases from V and 2 bases from J, with 14 bases between. CDR3 DNA: TGCGCCAGCAGCCCTGGGGGCTTCAACACAGATACGCAGTATTTT. Protein: CASSPGGFNTDTQYF.

The rearrangement uses TRBV7-2 and TRBJ1-1, with TRBD1 matching over 7 bases. The germline V gene encodes CDR1 SGHTA and CDR2 FQGNSA. The CDR3 is made up of 14 amino acids. After removal of 4 bases from V and 4 bases from J, the junction contained 6 bases not matched to a gene. The CDR3 nucleotides are TGTGCCAGCAGCTCATCAGGGGGTGGCACTGAAGCTTTCTTT. This encodes CASSSSGGGTEAFF.